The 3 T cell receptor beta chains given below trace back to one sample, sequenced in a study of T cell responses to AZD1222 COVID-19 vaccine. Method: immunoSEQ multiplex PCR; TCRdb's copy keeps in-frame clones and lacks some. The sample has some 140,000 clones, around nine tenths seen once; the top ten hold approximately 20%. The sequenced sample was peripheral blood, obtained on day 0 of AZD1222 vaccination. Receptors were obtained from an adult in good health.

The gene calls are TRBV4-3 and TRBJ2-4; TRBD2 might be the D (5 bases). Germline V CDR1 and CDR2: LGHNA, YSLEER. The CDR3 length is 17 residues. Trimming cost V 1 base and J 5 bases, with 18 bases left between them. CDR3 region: CASSQAPAGGYENIQYF. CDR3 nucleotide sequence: TGCGCCAGCAGCCAAGCCCCCGCAGGAGGCTATGAAAACATTCAGTACTTC.

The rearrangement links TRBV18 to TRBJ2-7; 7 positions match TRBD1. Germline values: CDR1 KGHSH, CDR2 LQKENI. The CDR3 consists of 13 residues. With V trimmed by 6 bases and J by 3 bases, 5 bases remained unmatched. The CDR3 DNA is TGTGCCAGCTCCCGAGGGGGCGACTACGAGCAGTACTTC. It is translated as CASSRGGDYEQYF.

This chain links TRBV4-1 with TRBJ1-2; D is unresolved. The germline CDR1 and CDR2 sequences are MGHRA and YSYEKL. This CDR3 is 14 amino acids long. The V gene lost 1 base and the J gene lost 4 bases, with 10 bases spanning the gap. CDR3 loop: CASSQVFSSYGYTF. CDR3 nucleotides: TGCGCCAGCAGCCAAGTTTTCTCTTCCTATGGCTACACCTTC.